Given below is one T cell receptor (beta chain) in context. As yet, its antigen is unknown. It was version v3.0 of the immunoSEQ assay that was run at survey level. Clones were read by immunoSEQ multiplex PCR, and TCRdb kept only the in-frame ones, dropping some. Of fewer than 40,000 clones listed, approximately 93% are singletons. This record belongs to a study of long-term antiretroviral therapy in people with HIV. The study, taken as a whole, reports: Clonal populations expanded prior to ART predominated within the repertoire at all time points. Diversity remained lower than transplant donor controls, even though it increased after ART.

Germline V gene data show CDR1 as SGHRS and CDR2 as YFSETQ. The CDR3 loop spans 13 amino acids. Trimming shortened V by 4 bases and J by 2 bases, and 9 bases separated the two germline ends. There was at least one pre-ART PBMC sample for each donor, plus at least two post-ART PBMC samples. It was in the United States that all participants with HIV were treated. The source is a woman aged 45-65 years with HIV. The genes are TRBV5-1 and TRBJ1-2; D gene unclear. This material consisted of unsorted PBMCs, taken about 5.1 years after starting antiretroviral therapy. The CDR3 sequence: CASSPGRNYGYTF. The CDR3 DNA sequence: TGCGCCAGCAGCCCTGGACGCAACTATGGCTACACCTTC.